This note documents a single TCR beta chain sequence. The antigen is undetermined. 60 Vbeta and 13 Jbeta primers were used in PCR. Methods used by the authors: Later analysis identified approximately 88 million unique TCR beta chains, roughly 11 million shared. Assay used: immunoSEQ multiplex PCR; TCRdb lists only in-frame clones, some missing. V, J and clone size were drawn from that table, and D and trimming were deduced from the DNA. This table holds more than 100,000 clones, around four fifths found once. Trimming took 5 bases from V and 7 from J, leaving 14 bases between them. The CDR3 contains 13 residues. Germline CDR1 is ENHRY and CDR2 is SYGVKD. This specimen comes from a study of cytomegalovirus exposure and HLA in healthy donors. Study outcomes and limitations: Researchers left out some V segments, among them TRBV6-2 and TRBV6-3, as indistinguishable. Cytomegalovirus status was reportedly diagnosed by the classifier with high specificity and sensitivity. Researchers reported in a later analysis that a missense DCLRE1C variant was tied to TCR beta V- and J-gene trimming.

Sequencing was done on a sample of PBMCs. The origin of this receptor is a man in his forties in good health and CMV-seronegative. The rearrangement uses TRBV10-3 and TRBJ1-1, with no clear D. The DNA for the CDR3 is TGTGCCATCAGTAGAGATACTGACATTGAAGCTTTCTTT. As protein: CAISRDTDIEAFF.